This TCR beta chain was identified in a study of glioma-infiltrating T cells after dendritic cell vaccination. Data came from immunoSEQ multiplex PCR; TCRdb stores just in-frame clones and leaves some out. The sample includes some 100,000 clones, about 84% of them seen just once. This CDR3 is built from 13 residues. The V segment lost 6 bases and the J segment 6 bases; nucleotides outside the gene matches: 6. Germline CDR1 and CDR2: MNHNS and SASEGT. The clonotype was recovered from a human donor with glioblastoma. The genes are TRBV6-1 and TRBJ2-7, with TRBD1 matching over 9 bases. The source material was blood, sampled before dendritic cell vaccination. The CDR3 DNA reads TGTGCCAGCAGGGGACAGGGTATGGGCGAGCAGTACTTC. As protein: CASRGQGMGEQYF.